One sample yielded the 16 T cell receptor beta chains listed below, sequenced in a study of tumor-infiltrating lymphocytes in primary liver carcinoma. From approximately 490 ng total RNA, TCR beta cDNA was generated with a primer in the constant region. Construction of TCR beta libraries relied on three successive nested multiplex PCR rounds employing slightly modified ARM-PCR. A C-beta reverse primer and TRBV1-TRBV30 forward primers served in each of the first two PCR rounds, at ten to eleven cycles apiece. MiXCR, applied by TCRdb to the multiplex PCR reads, yields one record per CDR3 protein. The table includes 75,000 to 80,000 distinct CDR3 sequences, 65% to 75% detected once. Bulk tissue was left unsorted, and RNA and DNA were co-extracted from 20-30 mg of it. Sequencing used tumor-adjacent normal liver tissue. All receptors come from a middle-aged man with primary liver carcinoma and hepatitis B virus infection.

A remark on this clonotype: A much larger clonotype is one base distant, so this may be a read error. V and J are TRBV11-2 and TRBJ2-5; tentatively, D is TRBD1 (6 bases). CDR1 is SGHAT, CDR2 FQNNGV, per germline. This CDR3 spans 13 amino acids. The CDR3 here is CASRRQVKEIQYF. DNA of the CDR3: TGTGCCAGCAGGCGACAGGTCAAAGAGATCCAGTACTTC.

The table lists this clonotype with many counts. The chain carries TRBV6-2 or TRBV6-3 and TRBJ2-5; D remains ambiguous. The CDR3 contains 11 residues. The germline V and J ends were trimmed by 8 bases and 4 bases, with 8 bases remaining between them. Germline CDR1 MNHEY, CDR2 SVGEGT. The DNA of the CDR3 is TGTGCCAGCTCCTCGTTAGAGACCCAGTACTTC. Translating it yields CASSSLETQYF.

This clonotype has just one count. One junction end disagrees with the germline gene, perhaps due to a read error. This chain links TRBV29-1 with TRBJ2-1, with D uncertain. CDR1 and CDR2 from the germline V gene are SQVTM and ANQGSEA. CDR3 length: 16 residues. This CDR3 reads CSVEDPERSSYNEQFF. The CDR3 DNA sequence: TGCAGCGTTGAAGATCCTGAACGGAGCTCCTACAACGAGCAGTTCTTC.

This clonotype has a count of ten or more. The chain carries TRBV11-2 and TRBJ1-2; 9 nucleotides match TRBD1. The length of the CDR3 is 13 residues. Looked up from germline, CDR1 is SGHAT and CDR2 is FQNNGV. The trim removed 3 bases at V and 4 bases at J, leaving 0 bases unmatched. The chain's CDR3 is CASSLDRGYGYTF. CDR3 DNA sequence: TGTGCCAGCAGCTTGGACAGGGGCTATGGCTACACCTTC.

Regarding this clonotype: At one of its ends the junction is not consistent with the germline gene, which may arise from a read error. The chain uses TRBV4-1 and TRBJ1-2; 7 positions agree with TRBD1. There are 20 residues in the CDR3. Germline assignment: CDR1 MGHRA and CDR2 YSYEKL. The CDR3 sequence is CTSSQEGAQRSWPLNYGYVF. The DNA for the CDR3 is TGCACCAGCAGCCAAGAGGGGGCGCAACGATCGTGGCCCCTTAACTATGGCTACGTCTTC.

This clonotype was picked up many times. The chain uses TRBV28 and TRBJ2-2; D uncertain. Germline V gives CDR1 MDHEN, CDR2 SYDVKM. Trimming left V 3 bases short and J 6 bases short, with 5 bases between. CDR3 length equals 12 residues. CDR3 bases: TGTGCCAGCAGTTTTATGGCCGGGGAGCTGTTTTTT. It yields the protein CASSFMAGELFF.

On this clonotype: A much larger clone sits a single nucleotide away, making a read error possible. The chain recombines TRBV11-3 with TRBJ2-3; possible D gene TRBD1, 6 bases. The J call may be wrong; the DNA end is better matched by TRBJ1-5. Germline values: CDR1 SGHNT, CDR2 YENEEA. The CDR3 contains 15 residues. In DNA, the CDR3 is TGTGCCAGCAGCTTTAGCGGGAGGCGGACAGATACGCAGCATTTT. Protein sequence: CASSFSGRRTDTQHF.

This chain joins TRBV6-5 and TRBJ1-1; tentatively, D is TRBD1 (5 bases). This CDR3 has 14 amino acids. The V gene lost 10 bases and the J gene lost 5 bases, with 20 bases spanning the gap. Germline V gene lookup returns CDR1 MNHEY and CDR2 SVGAGI. CDR3: CANKMTDRETEAFF. The CDR3 DNA follows: TGTGCCAACAAAATGACAGATAGAGAGACTGAAGCTTTCTTT.

The table lists this clonotype with a count of one. This may be a read error, as it is one base from a much larger clone. The chain joins TRBV7-9 to TRBJ2-3, with TRBD2 identical over 8 bases. This CDR3 is built from 15 residues. V was pared by 5 bases and J by 7 bases, with 11 bases of the junction left unmatched. CDR1 SEHNR and CDR2 FQNEAQ come from the germline V gene (reference sequence). CDR3 residues: CASSPGGTSPYTQYF. CDR3 DNA: TGTGCCAGCAGCCCCGGGGGGACTAGTCCGTATACGCAGTATTTT.

As for this clonotype: The conserved phenylalanine or tryptophan normally closing the CDR3 is absent here, so this likely arose from a read error. It is unclear where the CDR3 begins or ends on the DNA, so no DNA is shown, and the CDR3 is as TCRdb lists it. This chain links TRBV29-1 with TRBJ2-5; no check of the table's D call, TRBD1, against the DNA was made. The CDR3 is 15 residues long, counting both termini. Looked up from germline, CDR1 is SQVTM and CDR2 is ANQGSEA. The CDR3 loop is CSVEADRGRAGTQYL.

Remarks on this clonotype: A read error may account for a junction end that differs from germline. This chain uses TRBV14 with TRBJ2-7; TRBD1 matches at 8 bases. The length of the CDR3 is 15 residues. Germline V lookup: CDR1 SGHDN, CDR2 FVKESK. CDR3 bases: TGTGACAGCAGCCAAGGACCGGGACAGGTCTACGAGCGGTACTTC. It translates to CDSSQGPGQVYERYF.

Details on this clonotype: No conserved phenylalanine or tryptophan is present at the end of the CDR3, so a read error is the likely explanation. The rearrangement joins TRBV6-1 to TRBJ2-3; D is uncertain. Germline lookup yields CDR1 MNHNS and CDR2 SASEGT. Trimming took 7 bases from V and 5 from J, leaving 7 bases between them. The CDR3 totals 11 residues. The CDR3 here is CASNFGDTQYY. In nucleotides, the CDR3 is TGTGCCAGCAATTTCGGAGATACGCAGTATTAT.

Details on this clonotype: One end of the junction is discordant with germline, which a read error may explain. The chain has TRBV11-1 and TRBJ1-2; 7 positions match TRBD1. CDR1 SGHAT and CDR2 FQDESV come from the germline V gene (reference sequence). The CDR3 sequence is 17 residues long. CDR3 residues: CSSSRTGTVIANYGYTF. CDR3 coding DNA: TGTTCCAGCAGCCGAACCGGGACAGTAATAGCTAACTATGGCTACACCTTC.

As for this clonotype: Mismatch with germline at one junction end may stem from a read error. The rearrangement joins TRBV6-2 or TRBV6-3 to TRBJ2-7; 8 bases match TRBD2. This CDR3 comprises 14 residues. Germline values: CDR1 MNHEY, CDR2 SVGEGT. CDR3 protein: CANRRPAGAYEQYF. Here the CDR3 DNA reads TGTGCCAACAGGAGACCAGCGGGAGCCTACGAGCAATACTTC.

About this clonotype itself: Since the CDR3 does not end with the conserved phenylalanine or tryptophan, this likely comes from a read error. The chain recombines TRBV10-3 with TRBJ1-6; D gene ambiguous. The CDR3 sequence is 14 residues long. Per germline, CDR1 ENHRY and CDR2 SYGVKD. The CDR3 coding sequence is TGTGTCATCACCCGAGAGGGTGCTGGGTCACCCCTCCACTTA. Amino acids: CVITREGAGSPLHL.

Worth noting for this clonotype: The CDR3 end shows no conserved phenylalanine or tryptophan, and so a read error is likely. The V and J genes are TRBV29-1 and TRBJ1-5; D is uncertain. The CDR3 has 12 residues. From germline, CDR1 is SQVTM and CDR2 ANQGSEA. DNA for the CDR3: TGCAACGTTGAAGGAGACAATCAGCCCCAGCATCTT. It codes for CNVEGDNQPQHL.